This TCR beta chain was identified during a study of T cells after yellow fever vaccination (dated by TCRdb to between 2018 and 2020). About the full investigation: The SMART-Seq v4 Ultra Low Input RNA kit was used to prepare libraries from fractions with low cell numbers. To follow T-cell clones before and after both primary and booster YFV17D yellow fever vaccination, bulk TCR alpha and beta repertoires underwent longitudinal sequencing. Two healthy male donors made up the cohort, one aged 18 to 30 years and the other aged 30 to 39 years. Bulk PBMC replicates and cell subsets were isolated from blood drawn at multiple timepoints before and after both primary and secondary immunization.

The CDR3 covers 13 residues, taking in both the cysteine and the phenylalanine. The sequence is cut down to CDR3 DNA, 39 bases in frame from base 1. CDR1 MNHEY and CDR2 SMNVEV were looked up in the germline V gene (reference sequence). V and J lose 3 bases and 0 bases, and a span of 5 bases separates them. The label giving this sample's treatment or condition can be read as: live attenuated yellow fever vaccine strain. Two biological replicates of bulk PBMCs were collected at each blood-draw timepoint. A standard Ficoll-Paque protocol was used to isolate PBMCs from peripheral blood. RNA was extracted with TriZol from bulk PBMCs, CD4 and CD8 fractions, and dextramer-positive and dextramer-negative fractions. This clonotype was detected only a few times. Its cognate antigen has yet to be identified. Within one base of it there is no much larger clone, and no base qualities were kept. TCR cDNA was synthesized by 5'RACE template switching, through which a universal primer site and unique molecular identifiers were introduced. Priming of cDNA synthesis was performed from both the TCR alpha and TCR beta constant segments. Library amplification used two PCR steps, and the second PCR step added sample barcodes and sequencing adapters. Sequencing of libraries was done on Illumina HiSeq 2500 (2x100 bp) or NovaSeq (2x150 bp). The original methods were these. MIGEC handled demultiplexing of reads and collapsing into UMI consensus sequences, while MiXCR performed V(D)J alignment. Vaccine-responding clonotypes were defined with edgeR using replicate PBMC samples, requiring FDR below 0.01 and a log2 fold change above 5 up to day 15. Bulk clonotypes were assigned CD4 or CD8 identity according to which sequenced CD4 or CD8 repertoire held them at higher abundance. TCRdb ran its own pipeline on the public reads, namely fastp trimming at Q25 and MiXCR clone calling, and kept in-frame beta chains. Rows with a matching CDR3 protein are joined into one entry that keeps the most common DNA and genes. The V and J calls here are based on TCRdb, not the publication. The sample records approximately 340,000 distinct CDR3 sequences, 8.7% of which are singletons. Approximately 18% of the sample rests with the top ten.

Summary of the overall study and its limitations: After the booster, most clones that had expanded after primary vaccination were detected again (nearly 97% of CD4 and roughly nine tenths of CD8), suggesting broad maintenance of memory. The secondary T-cell response was found to be weaker but faster than the primary response, with a peak reached on day 5 rather than on day 15. Because abundant contaminating clonotypes from the bulk population could be contained in FACS-sorted repertoires, computational filtering was required. A small fraction of clonotypes appeared in both the CD4 and CD8 compartments, likely as a result of convergent recombination. Only a couple of donors were included in the study, so the extent to which the findings can be generalized is limited.

The source material was PBMCs, sampled on the day of the first yellow fever vaccination. The clonotype originates from a young man who received the YFV17D yellow fever vaccine. The sequence links TRBV27 to TRBJ1-2, with the D gene not confidently named. The sequenced DNA is TGTGCCAGCAGTTTCCGGGCTAACTATGGCTACACCTTC. This sequence encodes CASSFRANYGYTF.